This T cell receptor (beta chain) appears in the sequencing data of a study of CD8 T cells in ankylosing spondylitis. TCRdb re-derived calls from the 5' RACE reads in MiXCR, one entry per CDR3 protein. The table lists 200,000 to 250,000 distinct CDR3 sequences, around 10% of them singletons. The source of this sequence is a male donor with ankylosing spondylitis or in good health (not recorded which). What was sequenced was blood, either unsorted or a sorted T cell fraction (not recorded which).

The CDR3 DNA is TGTGCCAGCAGTTTGATTTGGGGACAGGGTTCCCACGAGCAGTACTTC. Residues: CASSLIWGQGSHEQYF. The V gene is TRBV27, the J gene TRBJ2-7; 9 bases agree with TRBD1. Germline lookup yields CDR1 MNHEY and CDR2 SMNVEV (reference sequence). This CDR3 comprises 16 residues. With V trimmed by 3 bases and J by 5 bases, 11 bases remained unmatched.